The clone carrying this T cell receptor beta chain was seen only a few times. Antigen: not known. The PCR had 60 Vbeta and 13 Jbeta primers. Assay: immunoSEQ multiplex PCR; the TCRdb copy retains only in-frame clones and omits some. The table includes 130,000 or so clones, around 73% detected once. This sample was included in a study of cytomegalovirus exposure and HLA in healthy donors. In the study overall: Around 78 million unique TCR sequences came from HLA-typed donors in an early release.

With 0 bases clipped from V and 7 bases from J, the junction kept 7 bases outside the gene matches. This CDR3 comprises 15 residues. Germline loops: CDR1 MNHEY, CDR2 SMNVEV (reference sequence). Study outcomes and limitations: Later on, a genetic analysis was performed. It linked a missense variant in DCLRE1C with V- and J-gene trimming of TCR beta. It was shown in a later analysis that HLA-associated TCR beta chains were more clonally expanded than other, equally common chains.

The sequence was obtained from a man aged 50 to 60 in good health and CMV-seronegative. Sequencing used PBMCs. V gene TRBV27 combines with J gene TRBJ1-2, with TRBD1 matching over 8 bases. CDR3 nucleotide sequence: TGTGCCAGCAGTTTATCCTACAGGGGGTATGGTGGCTACACCTTC. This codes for CASSLSYRGYGGYTF.